This T cell receptor beta chain was captured in a study of T cell clonotyping in hematopoietic cell transplantation. Study outcomes and limitations: Cells were unsorted, so CD4 and CD8 contributions were not separated. Graft donor and pretransplant recipient Inverse Simpson Index values predicted broader posttransplant TCR diversity. After transplant, recipient diversity fell while pathologically expanded clonotypes grew through day 180. Few recipient clonotypes overlapped donors; over 95% were de novo at given depth.

The CDR3 has 14 residues. In germline, CDR1 is SGHTA, CDR2 FQGNSA. V was pared by 1 base and J by 0 bases, with 5 bases between. Generated by immunoSEQ multiplex PCR, the TCRdb table keeps only in-frame clones and is missing some. The data show 65,000 to 75,000 clones, around 94% seen once. For this clone: Its antigen is unidentified.

This clonotype originated in a man aged 50-60 years in good health. Some clones in this sample may be carry-over from other donors' samples. The chain uses TRBV7-2 and TRBJ2-3; D remains unclear. The sequenced material came from peripheral blood mononuclear cells. The CDR3 coding sequence is TGTGCCAGCAGCTTAGTAGGCAGCACAGATACGCAGTATTTT. It translates to CASSLVGSTDTQYF.